One T cell receptor beta chain is described in this entry. Its matching antigen is unknown. This entry comes from a study of blood T cells in healthy people across ages. Study-wide background: About one barcoded beta molecule per two T cells was captured by template switching.

Germline-derived CDR1 and CDR2 are SQVTM and ANQGSEA. Trimming removed 7 bases from V and 2 bases from J, with 11 bases in between. The CDR3 is 12 amino acids. Overall study findings and caveats: Any conclusive comparison of naive versus antigen-experienced cells was prevented by using unsorted PBMCs. The recorded TCR beta diversity per million T cells decreased in a roughly linear manner with age.

Primed by a sample-barcoded 5' primer and a J-beta primer mix, a second PCR proceeded for about 6 to 11 cycles. TCRdb ran MiXCR on the 5' RACE reads and lists one entry per CDR3 protein. The repertoire holds some 670,000 distinct CDR3 sequences, with approximately 52% as singletons. The source material was blood. The TCR sequence derives from a woman older than 75 in good health. V is TRBV29-1 and J is TRBJ2-5; possibly TRBD1 or TRBD2 for D (5 bases each). The CDR3 nucleotides are TGCAGCGGGGGGTTGGGGCAAGAGACCCAGTACTTC. Translation: CSGGLGQETQYF.